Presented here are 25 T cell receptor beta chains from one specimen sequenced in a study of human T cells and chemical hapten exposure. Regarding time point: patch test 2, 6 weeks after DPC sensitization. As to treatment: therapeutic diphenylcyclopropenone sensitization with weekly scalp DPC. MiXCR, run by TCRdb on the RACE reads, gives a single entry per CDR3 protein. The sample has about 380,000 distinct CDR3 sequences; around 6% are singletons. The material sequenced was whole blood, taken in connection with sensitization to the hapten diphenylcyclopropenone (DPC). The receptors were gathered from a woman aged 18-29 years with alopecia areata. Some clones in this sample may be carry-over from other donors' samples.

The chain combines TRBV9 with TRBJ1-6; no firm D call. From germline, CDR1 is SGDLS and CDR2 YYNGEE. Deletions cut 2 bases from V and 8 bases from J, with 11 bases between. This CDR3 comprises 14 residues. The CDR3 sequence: CASSVRALDSPLHF. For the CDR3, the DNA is TGTGCCAGCAGCGTCCGTGCGCTTGATTCACCCCTCCACTTT.

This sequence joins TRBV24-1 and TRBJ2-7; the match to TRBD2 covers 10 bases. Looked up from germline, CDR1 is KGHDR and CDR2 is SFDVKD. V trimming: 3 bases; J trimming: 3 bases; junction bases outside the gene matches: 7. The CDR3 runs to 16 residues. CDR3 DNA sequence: TGTGCCACCAGTGATCAGCGGGGGGGCCGAATCTACGAGCAGTACTTC. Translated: CATSDQRGGRIYEQYF.

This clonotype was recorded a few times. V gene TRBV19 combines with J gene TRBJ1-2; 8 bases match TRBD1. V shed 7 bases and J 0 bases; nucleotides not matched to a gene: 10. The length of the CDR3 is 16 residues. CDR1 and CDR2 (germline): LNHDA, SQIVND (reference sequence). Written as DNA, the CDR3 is TGTGCCAGTATACGCTCCGAGGGACAGGCTAACTATGGCTACACCTTC. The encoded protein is CASIRSEGQANYGYTF.

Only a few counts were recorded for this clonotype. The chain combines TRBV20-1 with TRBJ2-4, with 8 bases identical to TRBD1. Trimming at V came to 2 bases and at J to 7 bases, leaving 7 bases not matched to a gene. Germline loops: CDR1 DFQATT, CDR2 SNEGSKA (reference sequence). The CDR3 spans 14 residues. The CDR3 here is CSARRGQVGNIQYF. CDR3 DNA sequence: TGCAGTGCTAGACGGGGACAGGTGGGGAACATTCAGTACTTC.

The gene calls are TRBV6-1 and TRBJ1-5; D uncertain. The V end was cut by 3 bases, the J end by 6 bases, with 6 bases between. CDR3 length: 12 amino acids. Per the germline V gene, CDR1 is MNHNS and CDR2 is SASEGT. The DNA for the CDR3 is TGTGCCAGCAGTGACGCAACTCAGCCCCAGCATTTT. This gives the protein CASSDATQPQHF.

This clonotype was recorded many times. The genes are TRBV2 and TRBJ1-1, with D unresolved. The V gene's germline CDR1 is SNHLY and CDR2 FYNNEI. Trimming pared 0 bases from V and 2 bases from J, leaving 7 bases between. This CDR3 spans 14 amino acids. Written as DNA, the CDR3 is TGTGCCAGCAGTGAAGCGCTGGGAAACACTGAAGCTTTCTTT. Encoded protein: CASSEALGNTEAFF.

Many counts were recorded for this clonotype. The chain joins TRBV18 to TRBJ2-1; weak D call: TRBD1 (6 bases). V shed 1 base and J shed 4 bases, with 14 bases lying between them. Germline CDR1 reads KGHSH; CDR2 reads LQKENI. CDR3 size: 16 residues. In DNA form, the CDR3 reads TGTGCCAGCTCACCACGGGTCAGGGGATCTTACAATGAGCAGTTCTTC. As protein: CASSPRVRGSYNEQFF. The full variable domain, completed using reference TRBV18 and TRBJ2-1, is NAGVMQNPRHLVRRRGQEARLRCSPMKGHSHVYWYRQLPEEGLKFMVYLQKENIIDESGMPKERFSAEFPKEGPSILRIQQVVRGDSAAYFCASSPRVRGSYNEQFFGPGTRLTVL.

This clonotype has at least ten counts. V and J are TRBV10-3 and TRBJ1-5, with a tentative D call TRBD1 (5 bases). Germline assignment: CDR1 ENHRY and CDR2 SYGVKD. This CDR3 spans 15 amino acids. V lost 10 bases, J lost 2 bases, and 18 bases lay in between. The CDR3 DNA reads TGTGCCACCCGTTTGGGCAGGGAGGGCAATCAGCCCCAGCATTTT. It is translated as CATRLGREGNQPQHF.

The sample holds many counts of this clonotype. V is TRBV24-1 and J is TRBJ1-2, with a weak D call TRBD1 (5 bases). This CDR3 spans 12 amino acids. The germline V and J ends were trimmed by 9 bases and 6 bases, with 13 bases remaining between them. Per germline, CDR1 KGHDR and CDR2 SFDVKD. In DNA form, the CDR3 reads TGTGCCACCTGGGACCCCAAGGATGGCTACACCTTC. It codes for CATWDPKDGYTF.

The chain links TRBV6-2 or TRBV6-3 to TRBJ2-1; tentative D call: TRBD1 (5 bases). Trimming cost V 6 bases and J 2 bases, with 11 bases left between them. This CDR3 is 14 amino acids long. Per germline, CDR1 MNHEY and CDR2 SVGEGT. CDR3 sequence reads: CASRAVGAYNEQFF. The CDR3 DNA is TGTGCCAGCAGGGCTGTAGGGGCCTACAATGAGCAGTTCTTC.

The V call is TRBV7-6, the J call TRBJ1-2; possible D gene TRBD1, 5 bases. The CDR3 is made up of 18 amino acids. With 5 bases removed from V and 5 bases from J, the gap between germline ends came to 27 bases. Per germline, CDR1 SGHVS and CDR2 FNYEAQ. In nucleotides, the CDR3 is TGTGCCAGCAGCCAGGGTTCCCAGGGTTTAAAGACGGGGTATGGCTACACCTTC. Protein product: CASSQGSQGLKTGYGYTF.

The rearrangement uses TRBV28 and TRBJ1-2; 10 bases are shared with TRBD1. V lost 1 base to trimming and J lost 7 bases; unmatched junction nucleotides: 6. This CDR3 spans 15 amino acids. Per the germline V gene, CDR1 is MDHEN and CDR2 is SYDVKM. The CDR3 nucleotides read TGTGCCAGCAGTTTATCCCCCGGACAGGGGGGTGGCTACACCTTC. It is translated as CASSLSPGQGGGYTF.

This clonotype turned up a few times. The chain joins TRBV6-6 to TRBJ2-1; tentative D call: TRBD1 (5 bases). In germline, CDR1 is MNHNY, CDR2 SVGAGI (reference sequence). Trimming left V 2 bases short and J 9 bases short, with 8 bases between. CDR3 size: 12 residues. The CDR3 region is CASSYPGIEQFF. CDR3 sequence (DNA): TGTGCCAGCAGTTACCCAGGGATTGAGCAGTTCTTC.

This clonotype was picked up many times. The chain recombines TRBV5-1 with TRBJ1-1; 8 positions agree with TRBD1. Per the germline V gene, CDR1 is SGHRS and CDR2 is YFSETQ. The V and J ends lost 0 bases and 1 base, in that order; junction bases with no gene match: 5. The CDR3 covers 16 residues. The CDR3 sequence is CASSLAPGTGNTEAFF. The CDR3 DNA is TGCGCCAGCAGCTTGGCCCCCGGGACAGGGAACACTGAAGCTTTCTTT.

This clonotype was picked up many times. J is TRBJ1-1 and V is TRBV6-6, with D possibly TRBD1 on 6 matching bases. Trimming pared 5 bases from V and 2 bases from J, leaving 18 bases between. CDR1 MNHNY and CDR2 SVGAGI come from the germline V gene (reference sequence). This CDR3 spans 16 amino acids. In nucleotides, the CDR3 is TGTGCCAGCAGTCAAACCCGGGCAGGGGAAAACACTGAAGCTTTCTTT. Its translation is CASSQTRAGENTEAFF.

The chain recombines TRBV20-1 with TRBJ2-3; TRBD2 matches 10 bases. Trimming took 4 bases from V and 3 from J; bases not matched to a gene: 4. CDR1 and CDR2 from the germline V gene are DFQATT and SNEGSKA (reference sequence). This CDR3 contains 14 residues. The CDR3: CSATSSGGTDTQYF. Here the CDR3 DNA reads TGCAGTGCTACTTCTAGCGGGGGAACAGATACGCAGTATTTT.

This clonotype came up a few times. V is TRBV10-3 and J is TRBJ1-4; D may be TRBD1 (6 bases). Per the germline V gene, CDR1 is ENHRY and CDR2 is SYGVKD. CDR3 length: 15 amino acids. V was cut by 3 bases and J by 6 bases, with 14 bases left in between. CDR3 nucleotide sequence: TGTGCCATCAGTGAAGGATGGGGGCAGGATGAAAAACTGTTTTTT. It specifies CAISEGWGQDEKLFF.

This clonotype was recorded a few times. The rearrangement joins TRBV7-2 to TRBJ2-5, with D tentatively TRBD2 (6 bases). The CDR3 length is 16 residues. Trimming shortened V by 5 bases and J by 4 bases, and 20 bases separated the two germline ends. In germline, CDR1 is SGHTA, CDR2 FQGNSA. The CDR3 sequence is CASSLWERASAETQYF. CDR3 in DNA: TGTGCCAGCAGCCTGTGGGAGCGGGCTAGCGCAGAGACCCAGTACTTC.

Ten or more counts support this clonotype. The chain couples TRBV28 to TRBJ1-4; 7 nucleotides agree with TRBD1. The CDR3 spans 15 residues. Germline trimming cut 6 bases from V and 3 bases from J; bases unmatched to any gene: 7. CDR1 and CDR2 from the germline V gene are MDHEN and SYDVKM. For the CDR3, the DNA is TGTGCCAGCAGCCTAGCGACAGGGCCTAATGAAAAACTGTTTTTT. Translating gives CASSLATGPNEKLFF. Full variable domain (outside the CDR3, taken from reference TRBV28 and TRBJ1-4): DVKVTQSSRYLVKRTGEKVFLECVQDMDHENMFWYRQDPGLGLRLIYFSYDVKMKEKGDIPEGYSVSREKKERFSLILESASTNQTSMYLCASSLATGPNEKLFFGSGTQLSVL.

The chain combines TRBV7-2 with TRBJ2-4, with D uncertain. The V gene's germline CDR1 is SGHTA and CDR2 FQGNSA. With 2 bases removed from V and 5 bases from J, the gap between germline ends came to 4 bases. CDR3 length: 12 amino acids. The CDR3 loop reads CASSLLQNIQYF. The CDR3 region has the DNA TGTGCCAGCAGCTTACTACAAAACATTCAGTACTTC.

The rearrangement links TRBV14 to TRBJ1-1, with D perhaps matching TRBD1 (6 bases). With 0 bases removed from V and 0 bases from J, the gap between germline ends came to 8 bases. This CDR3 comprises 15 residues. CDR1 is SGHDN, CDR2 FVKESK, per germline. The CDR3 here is CASSQEDRMNTEAFF. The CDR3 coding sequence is TGTGCCAGCAGCCAAGAGGACAGAATGAACACTGAAGCTTTCTTT.

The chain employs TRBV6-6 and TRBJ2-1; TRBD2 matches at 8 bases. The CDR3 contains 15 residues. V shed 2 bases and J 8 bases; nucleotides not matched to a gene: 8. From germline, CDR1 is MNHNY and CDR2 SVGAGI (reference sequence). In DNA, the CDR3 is TGTGCCAGCAGTTACGCCGGGACTAGTTACGATGAGCAGTTCTTC. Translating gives CASSYAGTSYDEQFF.

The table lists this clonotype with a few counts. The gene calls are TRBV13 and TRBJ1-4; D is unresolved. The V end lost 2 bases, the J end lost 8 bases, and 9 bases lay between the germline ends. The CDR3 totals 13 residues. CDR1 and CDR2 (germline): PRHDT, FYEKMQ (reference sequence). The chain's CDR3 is CASSLRLGEKLFF. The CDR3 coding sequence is TGTGCCAGCAGCTTACGTTTGGGCGAAAAACTGTTTTTT.

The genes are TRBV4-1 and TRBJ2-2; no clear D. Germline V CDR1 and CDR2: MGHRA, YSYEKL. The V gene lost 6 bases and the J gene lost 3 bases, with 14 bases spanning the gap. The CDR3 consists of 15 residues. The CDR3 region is CASSPAGGYTGELFF. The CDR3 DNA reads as TGCGCCAGCAGTCCTGCTGGCGGATACACCGGGGAGCTGTTTTTT.

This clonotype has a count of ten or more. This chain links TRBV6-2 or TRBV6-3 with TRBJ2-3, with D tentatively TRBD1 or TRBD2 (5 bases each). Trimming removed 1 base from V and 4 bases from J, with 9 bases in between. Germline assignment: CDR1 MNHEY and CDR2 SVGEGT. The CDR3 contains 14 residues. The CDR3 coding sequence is TGTGCCAGCAGTTACTGGGACGGACCAGATACGCAGTATTTT. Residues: CASSYWDGPDTQYF.